The sequence of this T cell receptor (beta chain) was determined in a study of T cells after yellow fever vaccination. This CDR3 has 13 amino acids. The germline CDR1 and CDR2 sequences are SGHTA and FQGNSA. Trimming shortened V by 5 bases and J by 7 bases, and 13 bases separated the two germline ends. General study points: The secondary response was weaker but peaked faster, day 5 versus 15.

MiXCR, run by TCRdb on the 5' RACE reads, gives a single entry per CDR3 protein. In the table there are approximately 260,000 distinct CDR3 sequences, 10% to 15% of which are singletons. This clonotype was seen more than once but under ten times. Its antigen remains unknown. Here the sequenced sample was CD4+ T cells sorted from PBMCs, taken 45 days after the yellow fever booster vaccination. This TCR came from a man aged 30 to 39 who received the YFV17D yellow fever vaccine. The chain has TRBV7-2 and TRBJ2-3; possible D gene TRBD2, 5 bases. CDR3 sequence: CASSARTRNTQYF. The CDR3 region has the DNA TGTGCCAGCAGCGCCCGGACTCGGAATACGCAGTATTTT.